Sequencing of this T cell receptor beta chain was carried out in a study of T-cell memory formation after mild COVID-19. V lost 2 bases and J 3 bases, leaving 11 bases between the germline ends. This CDR3 has 15 amino acids. Germline V gives CDR1 MNHNY, CDR2 SVGAGI (reference sequence). This clonotype was recorded a few times. UMIs and sample barcodes were carried by the TCR alpha and TCR beta cDNA libraries that 5'RACE produced using constant-segment primers. TCRdb redid the calling of the 5' RACE reads with MiXCR, one entry per CDR3 protein. Among approximately 240,000 distinct CDR3 sequences listed, 16% were seen once.

This TCR came from a young man who had mild COVID-19 (a few samples of this study predate the infection). Cell type and time point are not known. The chain has TRBV6-6 and TRBJ1-5; D gene uncertain. The specimen sequenced was PBMCs or a T cell subset sorted from them (not recorded which). The CDR3 here is CASSYRASNNQPQHF. The DNA for the CDR3 is TGTGCCAGCAGTTACCGGGCGAGTAACAATCAGCCCCAGCATTTT.